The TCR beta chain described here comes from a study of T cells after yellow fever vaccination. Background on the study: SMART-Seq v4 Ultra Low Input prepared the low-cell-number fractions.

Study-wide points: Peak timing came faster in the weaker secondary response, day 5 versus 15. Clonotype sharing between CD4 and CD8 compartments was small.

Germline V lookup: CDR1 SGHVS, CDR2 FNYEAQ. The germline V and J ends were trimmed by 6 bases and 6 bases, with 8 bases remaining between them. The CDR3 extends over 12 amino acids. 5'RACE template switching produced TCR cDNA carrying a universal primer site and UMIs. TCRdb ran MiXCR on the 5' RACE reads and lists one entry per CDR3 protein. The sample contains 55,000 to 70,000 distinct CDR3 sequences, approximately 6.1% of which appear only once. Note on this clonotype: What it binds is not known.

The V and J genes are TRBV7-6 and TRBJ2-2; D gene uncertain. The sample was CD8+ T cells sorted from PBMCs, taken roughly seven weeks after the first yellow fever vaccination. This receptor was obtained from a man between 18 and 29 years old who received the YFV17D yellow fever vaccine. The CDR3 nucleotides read TGTGCCAGCAGACGATTATCCGGGGAGCTGTTTTTT. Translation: CASRRLSGELFF. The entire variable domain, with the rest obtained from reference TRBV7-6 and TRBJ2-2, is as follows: GAGVSQSPRYKVTKRGQDVALRCDPISGHVSLYWYRQALGQGPEFLTYFNYEAQQDKSGLPNDRFSAERPEGSISTLTIQRTEQRDSAMYRCASRRLSGELFFGEGSRLTVL.